This TCR beta chain was sequenced for a study of T cells after yellow fever vaccination. Study-level findings and limits: FACS-sorted repertoires could harbor abundant contaminating bulk-population clonotypes.

TCRdb reprocessed the 5' RACE reads via MiXCR and lists one record per CDR3 protein. Of some 240,000 distinct CDR3 sequences in the sample, around 3.5% were seen once. This clonotype was counted many times. Its target is not known. This specimen was PBMCs, taken 15 days after the yellow fever booster vaccination. This TCR was recovered from a man younger than 35 who received the YFV17D yellow fever vaccine.

Here the CDR3 DNA reads TGTGCCAGCAGTACACAGGGACTCCCCAGCTATGGCTACACCTTC. Translated, it gives CASSTQGLPSYGYTF. The chain employs TRBV28 and TRBJ1-2; D perhaps matches TRBD1 (6 bases). The CDR3 runs to 15 residues. Germline CDR1 is MDHEN and CDR2 is SYDVKM. Between the trimmed V and J ends, which lost 5 bases and 4 bases, there was a span of 17 bases.